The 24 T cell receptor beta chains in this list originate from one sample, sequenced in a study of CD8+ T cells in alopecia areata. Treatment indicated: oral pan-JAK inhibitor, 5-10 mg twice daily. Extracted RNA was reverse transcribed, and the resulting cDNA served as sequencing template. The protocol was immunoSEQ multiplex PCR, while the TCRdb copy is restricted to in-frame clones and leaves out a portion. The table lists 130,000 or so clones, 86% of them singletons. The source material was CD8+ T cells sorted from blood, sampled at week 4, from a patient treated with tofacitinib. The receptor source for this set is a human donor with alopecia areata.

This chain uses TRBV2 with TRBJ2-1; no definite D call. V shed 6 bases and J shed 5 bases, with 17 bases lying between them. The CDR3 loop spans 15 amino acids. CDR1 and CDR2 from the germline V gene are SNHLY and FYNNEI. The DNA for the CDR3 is TGTGCCAGCAGCCCGGACGACCTTCTAGACAATGAGCAGTTCTTC. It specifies CASSPDDLLDNEQFF.

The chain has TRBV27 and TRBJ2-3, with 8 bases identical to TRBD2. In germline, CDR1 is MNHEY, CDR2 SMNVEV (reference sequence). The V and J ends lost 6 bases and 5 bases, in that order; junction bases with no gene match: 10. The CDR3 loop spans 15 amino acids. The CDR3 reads CASSGGASFGDTQYF. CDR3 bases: TGTGCCAGCAGCGGGGGGGCGAGTTTTGGAGATACGCAGTATTTT.

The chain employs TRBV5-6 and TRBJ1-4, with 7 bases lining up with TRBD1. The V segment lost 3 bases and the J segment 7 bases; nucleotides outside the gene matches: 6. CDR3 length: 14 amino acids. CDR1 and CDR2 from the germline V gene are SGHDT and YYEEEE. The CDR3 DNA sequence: TGTGCCAGCAGCTACGGGACAGAGGGTGAAAAACTGTTTTTT. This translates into CASSYGTEGEKLFF.

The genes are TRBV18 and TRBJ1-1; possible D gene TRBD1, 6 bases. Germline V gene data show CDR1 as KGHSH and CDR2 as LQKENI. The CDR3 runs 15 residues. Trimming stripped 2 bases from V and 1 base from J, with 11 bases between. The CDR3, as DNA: TGTGCCAGCTCACCATTGGAGGGACAGAACACTGAAGCTTTCTTT. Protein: CASSPLEGQNTEAFF.

For the CDR3, the DNA is TGCGCCAGCAGCTTGGAGGGCTCCTACGAGCAGTACTTC. Translated, it gives CASSLEGSYEQYF. The chain recombines TRBV5-1 with TRBJ2-7; D gene unclear. Trimming cost V 0 bases and J 0 bases, with 4 bases left between them. Germline CDR1 reads SGHRS; CDR2 reads YFSETQ. The CDR3 sequence is 13 residues long.

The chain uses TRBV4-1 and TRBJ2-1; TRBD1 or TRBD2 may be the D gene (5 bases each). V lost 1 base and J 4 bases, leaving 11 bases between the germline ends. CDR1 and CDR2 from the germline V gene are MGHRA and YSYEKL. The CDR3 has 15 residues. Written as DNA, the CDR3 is TGCGCCAGCAGCCAAGGGGACGAGGAATACAATGAGCAGTTCTTC. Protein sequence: CASSQGDEEYNEQFF.

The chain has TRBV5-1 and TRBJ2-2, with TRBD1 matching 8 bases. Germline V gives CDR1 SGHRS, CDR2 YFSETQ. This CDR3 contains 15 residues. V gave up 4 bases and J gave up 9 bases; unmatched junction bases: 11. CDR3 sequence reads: CASSPGRTGIRELFF. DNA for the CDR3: TGCGCCAGCAGCCCCGGTCGGACAGGGATCAGGGAGCTGTTTTTT. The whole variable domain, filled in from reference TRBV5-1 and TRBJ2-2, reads KAGVTQTPRYLIKTRGQQVTLSCSPISGHRSVSWYQQTPGQGLQFLFEYFSETQRNKGNFPGRFSGRQFSNSRSEMNVSTLELGDSALYLCASSPGRTGIRELFFGEGSRLTVL.

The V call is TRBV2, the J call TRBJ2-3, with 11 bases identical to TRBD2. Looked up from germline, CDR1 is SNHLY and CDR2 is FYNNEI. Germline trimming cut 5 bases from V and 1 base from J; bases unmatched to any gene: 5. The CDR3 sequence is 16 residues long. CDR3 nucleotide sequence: TGTGCCAGCAGTCACCGTAGCGGGGGGGGCACAGATACGCAGTATTTT. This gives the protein CASSHRSGGGTDTQYF.

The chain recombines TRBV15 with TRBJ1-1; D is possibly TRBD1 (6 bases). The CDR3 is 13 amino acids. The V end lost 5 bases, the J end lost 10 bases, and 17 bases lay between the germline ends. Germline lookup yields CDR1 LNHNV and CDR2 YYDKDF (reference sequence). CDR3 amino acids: CATSGGARLGAFF. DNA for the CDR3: TGTGCCACCAGCGGGGGGGCGAGGCTGGGAGCTTTCTTT.

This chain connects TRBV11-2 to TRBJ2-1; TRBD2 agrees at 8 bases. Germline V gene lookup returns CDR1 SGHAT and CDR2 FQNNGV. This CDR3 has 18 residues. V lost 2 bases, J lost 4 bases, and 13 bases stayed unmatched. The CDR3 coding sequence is TGTGCCAGCAGCTTACGCGAGCAACTAGCGGAAATATACAATGAGCAGTTCTTC. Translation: CASSLREQLAEIYNEQFF.

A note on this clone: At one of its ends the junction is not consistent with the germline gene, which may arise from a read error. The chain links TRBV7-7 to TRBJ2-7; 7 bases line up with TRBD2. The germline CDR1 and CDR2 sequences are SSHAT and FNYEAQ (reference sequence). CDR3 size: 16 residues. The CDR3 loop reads CASSLSRTSLRYEQYF. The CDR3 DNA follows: TGTGCTAGCAGCCTCTCCCGGACTAGTCTACGCTACGAGCAGTACTTC.

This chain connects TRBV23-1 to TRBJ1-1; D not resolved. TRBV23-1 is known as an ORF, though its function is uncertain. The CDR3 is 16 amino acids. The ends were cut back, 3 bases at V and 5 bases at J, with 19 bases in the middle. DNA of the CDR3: TGCGCCAGCAGTCATAGAGTAGGACGTGCTGAGACTGAAGCTTTCTTT. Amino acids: CASSHRVGRAETEAFF.

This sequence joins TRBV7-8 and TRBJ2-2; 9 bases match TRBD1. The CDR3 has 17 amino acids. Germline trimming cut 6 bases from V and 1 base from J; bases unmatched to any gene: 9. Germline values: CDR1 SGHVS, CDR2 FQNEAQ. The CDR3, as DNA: TGTGCCAGCAGTCCCGATCCGGGACAGGGGAACACCGGGGAGCTGTTTTTT. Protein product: CASSPDPGQGNTGELFF.

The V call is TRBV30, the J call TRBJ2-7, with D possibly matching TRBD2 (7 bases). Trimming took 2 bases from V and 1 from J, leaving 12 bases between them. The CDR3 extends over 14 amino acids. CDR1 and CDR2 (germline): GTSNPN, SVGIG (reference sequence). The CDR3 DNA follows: TGTGCCTGGAGTTACGGGGGGCTTTCCTACGAGCAGTACTTC. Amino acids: CAWSYGGLSYEQYF.

The CDR3 spells CASSQTTGGSGELFF. The DNA of the CDR3 is TGTGCCAGCAGCCAAACGACAGGGGGGAGCGGGGAGCTGTTTTTT. The chain carries TRBV7-7 and TRBJ2-2; TRBD1 aligns across 9 bases. V dropped 5 bases and J dropped 7; count of bases not matched to a gene: 8. The germline gives CDR1 SSHAT, CDR2 FNYEAQ (reference sequence). CDR3 size: 15 residues.

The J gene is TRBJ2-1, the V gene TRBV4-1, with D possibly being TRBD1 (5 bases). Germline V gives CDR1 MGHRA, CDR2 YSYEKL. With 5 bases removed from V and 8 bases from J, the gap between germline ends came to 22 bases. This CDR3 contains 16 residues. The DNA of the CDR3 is TGCGCCAGCAGCTTTCTGCACCACGGAAGGGGCGATGAGCAGTTCTTC. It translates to CASSFLHHGRGDEQFF.

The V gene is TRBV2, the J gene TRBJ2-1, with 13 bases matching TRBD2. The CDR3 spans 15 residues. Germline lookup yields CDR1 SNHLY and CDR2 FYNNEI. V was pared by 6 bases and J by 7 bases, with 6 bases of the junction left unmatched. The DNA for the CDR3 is TGTGCCAGCAGGCCGACTAGCGGGAGGCGGAATGAGCAGTTCTTC. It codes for CASRPTSGRRNEQFF.

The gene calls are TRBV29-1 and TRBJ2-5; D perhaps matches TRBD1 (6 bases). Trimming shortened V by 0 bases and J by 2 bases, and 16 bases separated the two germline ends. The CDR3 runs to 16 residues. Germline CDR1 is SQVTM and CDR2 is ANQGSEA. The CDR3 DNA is TGCAGCGTTGAAGACCCCCCGGGACAATTACAAGAGACCCAGTACTTC. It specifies CSVEDPPGQLQETQYF.

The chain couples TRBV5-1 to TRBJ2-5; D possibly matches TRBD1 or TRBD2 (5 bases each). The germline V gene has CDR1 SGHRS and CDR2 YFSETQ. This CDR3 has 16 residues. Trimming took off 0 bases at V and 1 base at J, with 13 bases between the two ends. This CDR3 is CASSLAVGTLQETQYF. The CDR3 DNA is TGCGCCAGCAGCTTGGCCGTCGGGACCCTCCAAGAGACCCAGTACTTC.

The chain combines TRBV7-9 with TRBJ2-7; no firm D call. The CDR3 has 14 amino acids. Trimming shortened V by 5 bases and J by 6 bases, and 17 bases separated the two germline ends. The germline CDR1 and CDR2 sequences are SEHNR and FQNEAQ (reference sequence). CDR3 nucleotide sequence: TGTGCCAGCAGCCTGGGCGGCAGTCCCCTCGAGCAGTACTTC. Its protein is CASSLGGSPLEQYF.

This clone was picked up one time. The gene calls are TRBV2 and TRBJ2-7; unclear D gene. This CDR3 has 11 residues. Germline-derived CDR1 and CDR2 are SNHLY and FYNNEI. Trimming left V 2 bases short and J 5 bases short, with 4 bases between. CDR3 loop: CASSENHEQYF. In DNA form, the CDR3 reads TGTGCCAGCAGTGAAAACCACGAGCAGTACTTC.

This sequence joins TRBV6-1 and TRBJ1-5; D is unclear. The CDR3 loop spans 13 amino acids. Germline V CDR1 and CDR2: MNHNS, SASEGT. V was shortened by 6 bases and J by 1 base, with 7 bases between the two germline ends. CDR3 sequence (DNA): TGTGCCAGCAGGACTGGAAGCAATCAGCCCCAGCATTTT. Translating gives CASRTGSNQPQHF.

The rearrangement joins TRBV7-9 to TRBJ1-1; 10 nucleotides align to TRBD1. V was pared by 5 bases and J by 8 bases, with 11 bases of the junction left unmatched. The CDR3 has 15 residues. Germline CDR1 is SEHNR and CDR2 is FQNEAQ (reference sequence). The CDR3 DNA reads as TGTGCCAGCAGCCCAAACCTTGGGACAGGGGAAGAAGCTTTCTTT. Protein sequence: CASSPNLGTGEEAFF.

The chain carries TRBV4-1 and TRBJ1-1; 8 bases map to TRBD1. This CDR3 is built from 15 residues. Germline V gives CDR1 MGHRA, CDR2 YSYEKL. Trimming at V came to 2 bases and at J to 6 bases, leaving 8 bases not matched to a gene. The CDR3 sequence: CASSQSTGVSAEAFF. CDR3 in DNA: TGCGCCAGCAGCCAATCGACAGGGGTGAGCGCTGAAGCTTTCTTT.